This is a list of T cell receptor beta chains from one sample in a study of blood T cell repertoires in COVID-19. Sequenced by immunoSEQ multiplex PCR; TCRdb stores in-frame clones only, minus some. The data contain 200,000 or so clones, 70% to 90% of them singletons. The sample taken for sequencing was PBMCs or T cells enriched from blood (not recorded which). The receptors shown here come from a woman between 40 and 55 years old with acute COVID-19. CDR3s include the opening cysteine and the closing phenylalanine or tryptophan.

v_gene: TRBV7-3; j_gene: TRBJ2-5; CDR3aa: CASSSAGSQGETQYF
v_gene: TRBV28; j_gene: TRBJ1-5; CDR3aa: CASSRTYSNQPQHF
v_gene: TRBV20-1; j_gene: TRBJ2-7; CDR3aa: CSASVPTGEKQYF
v_gene: TRBV19; j_gene: TRBJ1-2; CDR3aa: CASSTRQATNYGYTF
v_gene: TRBV4-2; j_gene: TRBJ1-1; CDR3aa: CASSQGRTENTEAFF
v_gene: TRBV7-8; j_gene: TRBJ1-5; CDR3aa: CASSLAWGENQPQHF
v_gene: TRBV18; j_gene: TRBJ1-1; CDR3aa: CASSPPSRSGGSTEAFF
v_gene: TRBV28; j_gene: TRBJ2-2; CDR3aa: CASSWASGQRTGELFF
v_gene: TRBV28; j_gene: TRBJ1-6; CDR3aa: CASSFRTGDNSPLHF
v_gene: TRBV28; j_gene: TRBJ2-7; CDR3aa: CASSPGGLASGRALYEQYF
v_gene: TRBV4-2; j_gene: TRBJ2-5; CDR3aa: CASSQTSGSGETQYF
v_gene: TRBV9; j_gene: TRBJ2-6; CDR3aa: CASSVARLKAPTGPTSGANVLTF
v_gene: TRBV7-9; j_gene: TRBJ1-1; CDR3aa: CASSLGGVNTEAFF
v_gene: TRBV12-3/TRBV12-4; j_gene: TRBJ2-5; CDR3aa: CASSLPGAETQYF
v_gene: TRBV7-8; j_gene: TRBJ2-5; CDR3aa: CASSLLLGGGLETQYF
v_gene: TRBV10-3; j_gene: TRBJ2-7; CDR3aa: CAISAQGVHEQYF
v_gene: TRBV9; j_gene: TRBJ2-2; CDR3aa: CASSVTGEIGELFF
v_gene: TRBV6-5; j_gene: TRBJ2-1; CDR3aa: CASSNGLAGTYEQFF
v_gene: TRBV2; j_gene: TRBJ2-1; CDR3aa: CASSESSGGSNEQFF
v_gene: TRBV11-3; j_gene: TRBJ2-1; CDR3aa: CASSPWTSGNRSSYNEQFF
v_gene: TRBV7-2; j_gene: TRBJ2-2; CDR3aa: CASPSGGNTGELFF
v_gene: TRBV4-1; j_gene: TRBJ1-6; CDR3aa: CASSLNTWRALHF
v_gene: TRBV7-2; j_gene: TRBJ2-1; CDR3aa: CASSLPTPRPEQFF
v_gene: TRBV13; j_gene: TRBJ1-1; CDR3aa: CASSPRGRGGNTEAFF
v_gene: TRBV28; j_gene: TRBJ2-5; CDR3aa: CASKRGPETQYF
v_gene: TRBV2; j_gene: TRBJ1-3; CDR3aa: CASKSVTGNTIYF
v_gene: TRBV5-1; j_gene: TRBJ2-1; CDR3aa: CASRVQSSINEQFF
v_gene: TRBV3-1/TRBV3-2; j_gene: TRBJ1-2; CDR3aa: CASSPSVGGAFGYTF
v_gene: TRBV28; j_gene: TRBJ1-5; CDR3aa: CASSYTGLGTRHSNQPQHF
v_gene: TRBV2; j_gene: TRBJ2-7; CDR3aa: CASSAGQGFYEQYF
v_gene: TRBV7-2; j_gene: TRBJ2-1; CDR3aa: CASSPSGSGNEQFF
v_gene: TRBV30; j_gene: TRBJ1-2; CDR3aa: CAWRAGQSYGYTF
v_gene: TRBV7-2; j_gene: TRBJ1-3; CDR3aa: CASSPGGGGNGNTIYF
v_gene: TRBV7-2; j_gene: TRBJ1-1; CDR3aa: CASRLGRVTEAFF
v_gene: TRBV7-9; j_gene: TRBJ1-2; CDR3aa: CASSPRAGIYGYTF
v_gene: TRBV7-9; j_gene: TRBJ2-3; CDR3aa: CASSFSGDTQYF
v_gene: TRBV27; j_gene: TRBJ2-1; CDR3aa: CASSFRLVEGLTNEQFF
v_gene: TRBV13; j_gene: TRBJ1-1; CDR3aa: CASSPPGHGGSMNTEAFF
v_gene: TRBV11-1; j_gene: TRBJ1-4; CDR3aa: CASSSSRDRDEKLFF
v_gene: TRBV5-1; j_gene: TRBJ2-1; CDR3aa: CASSLGVATYNEQFF
v_gene: TRBV28; j_gene: TRBJ1-1; CDR3aa: CASTPLGWTEAFF
v_gene: TRBV11-3; j_gene: TRBJ2-1; CDR3aa: CASSFSGGPYNEQFF